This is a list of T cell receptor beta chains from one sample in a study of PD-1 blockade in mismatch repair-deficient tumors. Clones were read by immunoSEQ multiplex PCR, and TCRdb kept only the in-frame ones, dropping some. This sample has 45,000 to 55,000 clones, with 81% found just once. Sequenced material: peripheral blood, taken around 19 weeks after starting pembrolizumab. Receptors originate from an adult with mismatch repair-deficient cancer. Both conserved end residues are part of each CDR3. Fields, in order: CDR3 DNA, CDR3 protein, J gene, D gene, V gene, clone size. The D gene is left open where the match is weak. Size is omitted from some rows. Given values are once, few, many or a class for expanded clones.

DNA: TGTGCCAGTAGTATGGGGACAGACTCCAATGAGCAGTTCTTC
CDR3: CASSMGTDSNEQFF
J: TRBJ2-1
D: TRBD1
V: TRBV19
size: -

DNA: TGTGCCAGCAGCGTAGCGGCGGATAGCTCCTACGAGCAGTACTTC
CDR3: CASSVAADSSYEQYF
J: TRBJ2-7
D: -
V: TRBV9
size: -

DNA: TGTGCCAGCAGCACGCAGGGTGTTGTACGTGGGACCCAGTACTTC
CDR3: CASSTQGVVRGTQYF
J: TRBJ2-5
D: -
V: TRBV7-8
size: -

DNA: TGTGCCAGTAGCTCGATTGGCGGGATATGGGGTGAGCAGTTCTTC
CDR3: CASSSIGGIWGEQFF
J: TRBJ2-1
D: -
V: TRBV19
size: -

DNA: TGCAGCGCACGCCTTGGGGGCCCGGACACCGGGGAGCTGTTTTTT
CDR3: CSARLGGPDTGELFF
J: TRBJ2-2
D: -
V: TRBV29-1
size: once

DNA: TGTGCCAGCAGCCACCGAAACAGGGGGGGCACAGATACGCAGTATTTT
CDR3: CASSHRNRGGTDTQYF
J: TRBJ2-3
D: TRBD1
V: TRBV5-4
size: once

DNA: TGTGCCAGTAGTAAGACAGGGGATACCGCTGAAGCTTTCTTT
CDR3: CASSKTGDTAEAFF
J: TRBJ1-1
D: TRBD1
V: TRBV19
size: -

DNA: TGTGCCAGCAGCTTACGAACAGGAGGGGGCGGAAATGAGCAGTTCTTC
CDR3: CASSLRTGGGGNEQFF
J: TRBJ2-1
D: -
V: TRBV11-3
size: -

DNA: TGTGCCAGCAGCAAACTAGCGGGACCCTACAATGAGCAGTTCTTC
CDR3: CASSKLAGPYNEQFF
J: TRBJ2-1
D: -
V: TRBV21-1
size: -

DNA: TGTGCCTGGAGTGGAGAGTGGACAGGGAATGAAAAACTGTTTTTT
CDR3: CAWSGEWTGNEKLFF
J: TRBJ1-4
D: TRBD1
V: TRBV30
size: -

DNA: TGTGCCAGCAGTGGAGGACAGATGAATGAAAAACTGTTTTTT
CDR3: CASSGGQMNEKLFF
J: TRBJ1-4
D: -
V: TRBV2
size: -

DNA: TGTGCCAGTAGTTCCCGGGAGCGGGGCAATTACAATGAGCAGTTCTTC
CDR3: CASSSRERGNYNEQFF
J: TRBJ2-1
D: TRBD2
V: TRBV19
size: few

DNA: TGTGCCAGCAGCTTACTTGCGGGAGAAACCTACAATGAGCAGTTCTTC
CDR3: CASSLLAGETYNEQFF
J: TRBJ2-1
D: TRBD2
V: TRBV7-3
size: -

DNA: TGTGCCAGCAGCTCCTTAAAGGGGGACCGTATTAGCGGGGAAGAGACCCAGTACTTC
CDR3: CASSSLKGDRISGEETQYF
J: TRBJ2-5
D: TRBD2
V: TRBV7-3
size: -

DNA: TGTGCCAGCAGCTTAATCGGTAGCAATCAGCCCCAGCATTTT
CDR3: CASSLIGSNQPQHF
J: TRBJ1-5
D: -
V: TRBV7-2
size: -

DNA: TGCGCCAGCAGCTTGGGGGACGGATTATGGCAGTACTTC
CDR3: CASSLGDGLWQYF
J: TRBJ2-7
D: -
V: TRBV5-1
size: -

DNA: TGTGCCAGCAGGCCCGGGAGCCACCAAGAGGCCCAGTACTTC
CDR3: CASRPGSHQEAQYF
J: TRBJ2-5
D: -
V: TRBV6-6
size: -

DNA: TGTGCCAGTAGTCCTTCTATAGATACGCAGTATTTT
CDR3: CASSPSIDTQYF
J: TRBJ2-3
D: -
V: TRBV19
size: -

DNA: TGCGCCAGCAGCTTGCAGCGAAAACAACAGAACACTGAAGCTTTCTTT
CDR3: CASSLQRKQQNTEAFF
J: TRBJ1-1
D: -
V: TRBV5-1
size: -

DNA: TGTGCCAGCAGCCAAGATGCAGGTTCAAGCAATCAGCCCCAGCATTTT
CDR3: CASSQDAGSSNQPQHF
J: TRBJ1-5
D: -
V: TRBV4-2
size: -

DNA: TGTGCCAGCACGCCCGGGACTAGCGGCACAGATACGCAGTATTTT
CDR3: CASTPGTSGTDTQYF
J: TRBJ2-3
D: TRBD2
V: TRBV6-1
size: -

DNA: TGTGCCAGCAGTGAAGTGCCGACAGGCGCAGGTCGGCCCCAGCATTTT
CDR3: CASSEVPTGAGRPQHF
J: TRBJ1-5
D: -
V: TRBV6-1
size: -

DNA: TGTGCCAGCAGCTTAGGGGCTGGAAACACCATATATTTT
CDR3: CASSLGAGNTIYF
J: TRBJ1-3
D: -
V: TRBV7-9
size: -

DNA: TGTGCCAGTAGTAGCCTGACCCGAAACAATGAGCAGTTCTTC
CDR3: CASSSLTRNNEQFF
J: TRBJ2-1
D: -
V: TRBV19
size: -

DNA: TGTGCCAGCAGTGGCCGGACAGGGGGTCCCACTGAAGCTTTCTTT
CDR3: CASSGRTGGPTEAFF
J: TRBJ1-1
D: TRBD1
V: TRBV6-1
size: -

DNA: TGTGCCAGCAGTTTGACAGGACTACTCTCCTACGAGCAGTACTTC
CDR3: CASSLTGLLSYEQYF
J: TRBJ2-7
D: -
V: TRBV7-9
size: -

DNA: TGTGCCAGCTCACCGGGCCGAGGAAACACAGATACGCAGTATTTT
CDR3: CASSPGRGNTDTQYF
J: TRBJ2-3
D: -
V: TRBV18
size: -

DNA: TGTGCCAGCAGTTTCCGTTGGGGGGGTAGAACCGGGGAGCTGTTTTTT
CDR3: CASSFRWGGRTGELFF
J: TRBJ2-2
D: TRBD2
V: TRBV28
size: -

DNA: TGTGCCAGCAGCCTCGGGAGGGGAACCTACAATGAGCAGTTCTTC
CDR3: CASSLGRGTYNEQFF
J: TRBJ2-1
D: TRBD2
V: TRBV5-4
size: few

DNA: TGTGCCAGCAGCCAAGCGGGAAGGACTATTGGCTACGAGCAGTACTTC
CDR3: CASSQAGRTIGYEQYF
J: TRBJ2-7
D: -
V: TRBV4-2
size: -

DNA: TGCGCCAGCAGCCAAGGGGGGGGGATGGTTCAGCCCCAGCATTTT
CDR3: CASSQGGGMVQPQHF
J: TRBJ1-5
D: -
V: TRBV4-1
size: -

DNA: TGTGCCAGTAGTAGGTGGACTAGCGGGAGTTTCGGGAATGAGCAGTTCTTC
CDR3: CASSRWTSGSFGNEQFF
J: TRBJ2-1
D: TRBD2
V: TRBV19
size: once

DNA: TGTGCCAGCACCTACATAGCGGGAGGGGGCACAGATACGCAGTATTTT
CDR3: CASTYIAGGGTDTQYF
J: TRBJ2-3
D: TRBD2
V: TRBV5-6
size: once

DNA: TGTGCCATCACGACGGGCACATCGGAGCAGTTCTTC
CDR3: CAITTGTSEQFF
J: TRBJ2-1
D: -
V: TRBV10-3
size: -

DNA: TGTGCCAGCAGCCTTCAATTATCCAAAGTAGAGACCCAGTACTTC
CDR3: CASSLQLSKVETQYF
J: TRBJ2-5
D: -
V: TRBV14
size: -

DNA: TGTGCCAGCAGCTCGGGACTAGCGGGAGGGGAACACGAGCAGTACTTC
CDR3: CASSSGLAGGEHEQYF
J: TRBJ2-7
D: TRBD2
V: TRBV7-9
size: once

DNA: TGTGCCAGCTCAGTACAGGGTGGTGAAGCTTTCTTT
CDR3: CASSVQGGEAFF
J: TRBJ1-1
D: -
V: TRBV18
size: few

DNA: TGCGCCAGCAGCTTCCCGAGGGCCTCCGAGCAGTACTTC
CDR3: CASSFPRASEQYF
J: TRBJ2-7
D: -
V: TRBV5-1
size: -

DNA: TGTGCCAGCAGTTGGGGGGGCGGCACTGAAGCTTTCTTT
CDR3: CASSWGGGTEAFF
J: TRBJ1-1
D: -
V: TRBV27
size: -

DNA: TGTGCCACCATGGTTCCGGGGGTTGTCTACGAGCAGTACTTC
CDR3: CATMVPGVVYEQYF
J: TRBJ2-7
D: -
V: TRBV6-1
size: -

DNA: TGTGCCAGCAAGCGGACAGGAATCACCGGGGAGCTGTTTTTT
CDR3: CASKRTGITGELFF
J: TRBJ2-2
D: TRBD1
V: TRBV2
size: -

DNA: TGTGCCACCAGCAGAGGGCTCGGGGCAGATACGCAGTATTTT
CDR3: CATSRGLGADTQYF
J: TRBJ2-3
D: -
V: TRBV15
size: -

DNA: TGTGCAAGTCGCCCCCCCCGGGACAGGGAGAACACTGAAGCTTTCTTT
CDR3: CASRPPRDRENTEAFF
J: TRBJ1-1
D: -
V: TRBV12-2
size: -

DNA: TGTGCCAGCACAGGGGGCAGGCTGGCTGAAGCTTTCTTT
CDR3: CASTGGRLAEAFF
J: TRBJ1-1
D: TRBD1
V: TRBV25-1
size: -

DNA: TGTGCCAGCAGCAACCCCTGGGCGGACCAAGAGACCCAGTACTTC
CDR3: CASSNPWADQETQYF
J: TRBJ2-5
D: -
V: TRBV7-9
size: -

DNA: TGTGCCAGCAGCTTGGAGCGCAGGGTCTCGACTGAAGCTTTCTTT
CDR3: CASSLERRVSTEAFF
J: TRBJ1-1
D: -
V: TRBV5-4
size: -

DNA: TGTGCTAGTGGTTTGGGTACCACGGAGGAGACCCAGTACTTC
CDR3: CASGLGTTEETQYF
J: TRBJ2-5
D: -
V: TRBV12-5
size: -

DNA: TGTGCCAGTAGTGAGGCCGCCTTGGGCTATGGCTACACCTTC
CDR3: CASSEAALGYGYTF
J: TRBJ1-2
D: -
V: TRBV19
size: -

DNA: TGTGCCAGTAGTATGAGGAGGCAGGCGGGCACCGGGGAGCTGTTTTTT
CDR3: CASSMRRQAGTGELFF
J: TRBJ2-2
D: -
V: TRBV19
size: -